Following are 17 T cell receptor beta chains from one sample sequenced in a study of neurological immune-mediated disorders. MiXCR, applied by TCRdb to the 5' RACE reads, yields one record per CDR3 protein. The sample has about 44,000 distinct CDR3 sequences; about 22% are singletons. Time point described: technical triplicate 3. Sample: PBMCs. The receptors stem from a man between 60 and 70 years old with HTLV-1-associated myelopathy (HAM/TSP).

This clonotype was observed at least ten times. The chain carries TRBV2 and TRBJ1-1; D is undetermined. Trimming shortened V by 4 bases and J by 1 base, and 22 bases separated the two germline ends. The CDR3 is 18 amino acids. Germline V gene data show CDR1 as SNHLY and CDR2 as FYNNEI. The CDR3 loop is CASSVSWSADWKNTEAFF. The CDR3 bases are TGTGCCAGCAGTGTATCCTGGTCAGCAGACTGGAAGAACACTGAAGCTTTCTTT.

At least ten counts were recorded for this clonotype. J is TRBJ1-2 and V is TRBV12-3 or TRBV12-4, with no clear D. Trimming took off 7 bases at V and 7 bases at J, with 10 bases between the two ends. The CDR3 runs to 11 residues. CDR3 bases: TGTGCCAGCACCCTAGGCGGTGGCTACACCTTC. This sequence encodes CASTLGGGYTF.

This clonotype was observed many times. J is TRBJ2-2 and V is TRBV7-3; D not certain. Trimming removed 5 bases from V and 3 bases from J, with 16 bases in between. Germline loops: CDR1 SGHTA, CDR2 FQGTGA. The CDR3 is 16 residues long. The CDR3 is CASSPLLPTHTGELFF. CDR3 nucleotide sequence: TGTGCCAGCAGCCCACTACTTCCAACCCACACCGGGGAGCTGTTTTTT.

This clonotype was counted a few times. The rearrangement uses TRBV5-1 and TRBJ2-3; the match to TRBD1 covers 8 bases. Germline lookup yields CDR1 SGHRS and CDR2 YFSETQ. The CDR3 is 15 amino acids. V was clipped by 1 base and J by 2 bases; unmatched bases: 3. CDR3 loop: CASSLTGGNTDTQYF. CDR3 nucleotide sequence: TGCGCCAGCAGCTTGACAGGGGGAAACACAGATACGCAGTATTTT.

There are many counts of this clonotype. The V call is TRBV6-1, the J call TRBJ2-1, with D perhaps matching TRBD1 or TRBD2 (5 bases each). This CDR3 comprises 15 residues. Germline V gives CDR1 MNHNS, CDR2 SASEGT. Deletions cut 2 bases from V and 3 bases from J, with 11 bases between. CDR3 loop: CASSESQGVYNEQFF. CDR3 DNA sequence: TGTGCCAGCAGTGAAAGCCAGGGAGTCTACAATGAGCAGTTCTTC.

This clonotype was seen ten or more times. V gene TRBV12-3 or TRBV12-4 combines with J gene TRBJ2-2; a weak D match, TRBD1 (5 bases). The CDR3 covers 16 residues. Trimming stripped 2 bases from V and 4 bases from J, with 14 bases between. CDR3 in DNA: TGTGCCAGCAGTTTATCTCGGCAGGGTTTCACCGGGGAGCTGTTTTTT. Translating gives CASSLSRQGFTGELFF.

For this clonotype: This clone may be a read error of a much larger clone one base away. The chain is built from TRBV12-3 or TRBV12-4 and TRBJ1-2; D is possibly TRBD1 (5 bases). The CDR3 spans 14 residues. Trimming cost V 5 bases and J 10 bases, with 20 bases left between them. Here the CDR3 reads CASSPGPRSRVYTF. The CDR3 region has the DNA TGTGCCAGCAGTCCGGGACCCCGTTCGCGAGTCTACACCTTC.

This clonotype came up many times. This chain connects TRBV5-1 to TRBJ2-7; 8 nucleotides line up with TRBD2. The CDR3 has 15 amino acids. V dropped 1 base and J dropped 2; count of bases not matched to a gene: 5. Germline CDR1 SGHRS, CDR2 YFSETQ. CDR3 sequence reads: CASSLSAGDTYEQYF. As DNA, the CDR3 is TGCGCCAGCAGCTTGTCAGCGGGAGACACCTACGAGCAGTACTTC.

This clonotype is a singleton in its sample. The chain couples TRBV5-1 to TRBJ2-5; TRBD1 matches at 9 bases. The J segment lost 5 bases and the V segment lost 4 bases, leaving 9 bases of the junction unmatched. The CDR3 runs to 15 residues. Germline CDR1 reads SGHRS; CDR2 reads YFSETQ. CDR3 DNA: TGCGCCAGCAGCCTCTCTCCCGACAGGGGGGAGACCCAGTACTTC. As protein: CASSLSPDRGETQYF.

CDR3 residues: CAWSANRGGSYEQYF. The CDR3 nucleotides are TGTGCCTGGAGTGCCAACAGGGGAGGGTCCTACGAGCAGTACTTC. The chain couples TRBV30 to TRBJ2-7; D is perhaps TRBD1 or TRBD2 (7 bases each). The V and J ends lost 1 base and 1 base respectively, with 14 bases between them. In germline, CDR1 is GTSNPN, CDR2 SVGIG (reference sequence). CDR3 length: 15 amino acids.

This clonotype was recorded many times. The CDR3 region is CASSWGLAGEQETQYF. CDR3 nucleotide sequence: TGTGCCAGCAGCTGGGGACTAGCGGGAGAGCAAGAGACCCAGTACTTC. The chain links TRBV5-6 to TRBJ2-5; TRBD2 aligns across 14 bases. CDR3 length: 16 residues. Looked up from germline, CDR1 is SGHDT and CDR2 is YYEEEE. The junction had 3 bases not matched to a gene; V was cut back by 3 bases and J by 2 bases.

This clonotype was recorded many times. The chain links TRBV6-6 to TRBJ2-3, with 9 bases identical to TRBD1. Germline V gene lookup returns CDR1 MNHNY and CDR2 SVGAGI (reference sequence). The CDR3 has 14 amino acids. The trim removed 7 bases at V and 1 base at J, leaving 3 bases unmatched. CDR3 in amino acids: CASTGQGRTDTQYF. The CDR3 coding sequence is TGTGCCAGCACGGGACAGGGCCGCACAGATACGCAGTATTTT.

This clonotype appeared once. The V gene is TRBV7-3, the J gene TRBJ2-3; 7 bases are a match to TRBD1. The V gene's germline CDR1 is SGHTA and CDR2 FQGTGA. The CDR3 length is 14 residues. Losses at the gene ends were 5 bases for V and 4 bases for J; bases not matched to a gene: 6. CDR3 nucleotides: TGTGCCAGCAGCCTGGTTGGGACAGCAGATACGCAGTATTTT. This encodes CASSLVGTADTQYF.

This clonotype showed up many times. This chain joins TRBV6-5 and TRBJ2-5; D remains unclear. Per the germline V gene, CDR1 is MNHEY and CDR2 is SVGAGI. The CDR3 has 14 amino acids. V lost 2 bases and J lost 6, with 13 bases in between. DNA of the CDR3: TGTGCCAGCAGTTACAGTCGGGCGGCACAGACCCAGTACTTC. This codes for CASSYSRAAQTQYF.

This clonotype occurred many times. The chain recombines TRBV10-3 with TRBJ2-3; D might be TRBD2 (6 bases). Trimming left V 3 bases short and J 4 bases short, with 14 bases between. There are 15 residues in the CDR3. Germline CDR1 reads ENHRY; CDR2 reads SYGVKD. CDR3 DNA: TGTGCCATCAGTGATCCGGGAGCATTCGCAGATACGCAGTATTTT. This sequence encodes CAISDPGAFADTQYF.

At least ten counts were recorded for this clonotype. V gene TRBV12-3 or TRBV12-4 combines with J gene TRBJ1-1; D unresolved. V shed 7 bases and J shed 3 bases, with 12 bases lying between them. The CDR3 loop spans 13 amino acids. The CDR3 bases are TGTGCCAGCACCCTGGGGTCGTACACTGAAGCTTTCTTT. This encodes CASTLGSYTEAFF.

In its sample, this clonotype was seen many times. This sequence joins TRBV5-1 and TRBJ1-5, with D possibly TRBD1 on 5 matching bases. The ends were cut back, 4 bases at V and 4 bases at J, with 12 bases in the middle. There are 14 residues in the CDR3. Germline V gene sequence: CDR1 SGHRS, CDR2 YFSETQ. In DNA, the CDR3 is TGCGCCAGCAGCCCCGGGACTACGAATCAGCCCCAGCATTTT. Its translation is CASSPGTTNQPQHF.